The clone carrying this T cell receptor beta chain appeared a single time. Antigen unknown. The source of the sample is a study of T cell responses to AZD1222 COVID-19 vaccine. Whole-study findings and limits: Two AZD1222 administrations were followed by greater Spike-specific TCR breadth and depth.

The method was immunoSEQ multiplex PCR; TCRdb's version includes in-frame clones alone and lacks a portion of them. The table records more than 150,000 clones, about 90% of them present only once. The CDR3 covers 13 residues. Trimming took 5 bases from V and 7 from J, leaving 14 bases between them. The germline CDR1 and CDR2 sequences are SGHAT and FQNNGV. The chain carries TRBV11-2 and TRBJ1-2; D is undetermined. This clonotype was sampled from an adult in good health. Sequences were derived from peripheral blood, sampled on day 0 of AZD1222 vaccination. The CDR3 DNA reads TGTGCCAGCAGCCCCCAGGCGTCCGGTGGCTACACCTTC. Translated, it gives CASSPQASGGYTF. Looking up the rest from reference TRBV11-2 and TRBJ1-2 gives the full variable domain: EAGVAQSPRYKIIEKRQSVAFWCNPISGHATLYWYQQILGQGPKLLIQFQNNGVVDDSQLPKDRFSAERLKGVDSTLKIQPAKLEDSAVYLCASSPQASGGYTFGSGTRLTVV.